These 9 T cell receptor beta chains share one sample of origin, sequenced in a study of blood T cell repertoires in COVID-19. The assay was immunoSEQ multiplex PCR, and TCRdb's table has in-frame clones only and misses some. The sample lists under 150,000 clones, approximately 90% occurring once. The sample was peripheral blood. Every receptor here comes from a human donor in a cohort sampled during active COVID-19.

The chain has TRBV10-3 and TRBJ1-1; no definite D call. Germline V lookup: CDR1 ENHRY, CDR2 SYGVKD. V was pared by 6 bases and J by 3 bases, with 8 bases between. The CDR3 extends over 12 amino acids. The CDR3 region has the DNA TGTGCCATCAGCGAGCACTACACTGAAGCTTTCTTT. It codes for CAISEHYTEAFF.

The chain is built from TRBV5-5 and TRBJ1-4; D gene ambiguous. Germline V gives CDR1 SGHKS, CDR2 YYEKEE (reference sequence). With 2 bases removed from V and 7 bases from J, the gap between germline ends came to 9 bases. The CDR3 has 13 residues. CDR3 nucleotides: TGTGCCAGCAGCTTTTCCGTAGCTGAAAAACTGTTTTTT. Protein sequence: CASSFSVAEKLFF.

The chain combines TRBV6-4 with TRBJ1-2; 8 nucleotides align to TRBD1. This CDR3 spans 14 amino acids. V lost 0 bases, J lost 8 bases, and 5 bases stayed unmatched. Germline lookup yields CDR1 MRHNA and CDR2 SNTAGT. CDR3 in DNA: TGTGCCAGCAGTGACTCCGACAGGGGTGGCGGCTACACCTTC. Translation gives CASSDSDRGGGYTF.

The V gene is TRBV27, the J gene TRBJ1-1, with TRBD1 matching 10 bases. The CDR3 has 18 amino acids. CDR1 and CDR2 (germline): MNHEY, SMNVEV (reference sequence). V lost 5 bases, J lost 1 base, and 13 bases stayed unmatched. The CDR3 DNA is TGTGCCAGCAGTCGGGCCCCGGGACAGGGGATGACGAACACTGAAGCTTTCTTT. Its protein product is CASSRAPGQGMTNTEAFF.

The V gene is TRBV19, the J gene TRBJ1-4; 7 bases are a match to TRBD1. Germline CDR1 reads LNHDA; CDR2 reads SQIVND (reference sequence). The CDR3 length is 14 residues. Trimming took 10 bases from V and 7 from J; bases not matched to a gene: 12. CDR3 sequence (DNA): TGTGCCACATCCCGGGACAGCTACTTTGAAAAACTGTTTTTT. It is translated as CATSRDSYFEKLFF.

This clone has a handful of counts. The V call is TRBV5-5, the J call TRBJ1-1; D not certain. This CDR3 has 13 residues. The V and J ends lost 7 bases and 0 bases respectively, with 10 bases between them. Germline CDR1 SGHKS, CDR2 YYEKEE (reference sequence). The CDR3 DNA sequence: TGTGCCAGCCTCATTCACTTGAACACTGAAGCTTTCTTT. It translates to CASLIHLNTEAFF.

The chain's CDR3 is CASSSGGGQSSYEQYF. The CDR3 DNA sequence: TGCGCCAGCAGCTCTGGTGGTGGCCAAAGCTCCTACGAGCAGTACTTC. V and J are TRBV5-1 and TRBJ2-7; no reliable D call. Germline CDR1 reads SGHRS; CDR2 reads YFSETQ. CDR3 size: 16 residues. V was clipped by 3 bases and J by 0 bases, with 16 bases between them. Variable domain in full (rest from reference TRBV5-1 and TRBJ2-7): KAGVTQTPRYLIKTRGQQVTLSCSPISGHRSVSWYQQTPGQGLQFLFEYFSETQRNKGNFPGRFSGRQFSNSRSEMNVSTLELGDSALYLCASSSGGGQSSYEQYFGPGTRLTVT.

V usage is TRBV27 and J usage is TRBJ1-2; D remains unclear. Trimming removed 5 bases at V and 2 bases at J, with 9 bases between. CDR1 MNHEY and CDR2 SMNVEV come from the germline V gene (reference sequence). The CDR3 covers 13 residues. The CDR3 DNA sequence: TGTGCCAGCAGTACCTACCTAAACTATGGCTACACCTTC. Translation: CASSTYLNYGYTF.

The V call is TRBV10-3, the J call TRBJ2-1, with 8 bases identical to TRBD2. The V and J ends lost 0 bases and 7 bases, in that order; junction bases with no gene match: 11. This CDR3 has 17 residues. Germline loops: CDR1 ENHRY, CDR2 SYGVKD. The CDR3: CAISESLVPSGLNEQFF. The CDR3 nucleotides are TGTGCCATCAGTGAGTCGTTGGTACCTAGCGGGTTAAATGAGCAGTTCTTC.